This is a list of T cell receptor beta chains from one sample in a study of shared clonotypes between healthy human individuals. TCRdb's copy holds only in-frame clones and misses some; the assay was immunoSEQ multiplex PCR. The table shows approximately 940,000 clones, with roughly 72% occurring only once. Sequenced material: memory CD4+ T cells sorted from blood. The receptors come from a man between 18 and 29 years old in good health. CDR3s include the opening cysteine and the closing phenylalanine or tryptophan. A D gene is named only where the DNA matches it firmly. Size is omitted from some rows. Given values are once, few, many or a class for expanded clones.

J gene	D gene	CDR3 length	clone size	V gene	CDR3 DNA	CDR3 protein
TRBJ2-1	TRBD1	18	once	TRBV4-1	TGCGCCAGCAGCCAAGAAGGGGGCGGGTTGTTGTTGGATGCTGTGCAGTTCTTC	CASSQEGGGLLLDAVQFF
TRBJ2-2	.	15	.	TRBV2	TGTGCCAGCAGTGAAATCGAGGGTCTCACCGGGGAGCTGTTTTTT	CASSEIEGLTGELFF
TRBJ1-5	TRBD1	14	.	TRBV19	TGTGCCAGTATAAAAGGGGGCGGGAATCAGCCCCAGCATTTT	CASIKGGGNQPQHF
TRBJ1-2	TRBD1	12	.	TRBV28	TGTGCCAGCAACCGGGACAGGCGTGGCTACACCTTC	CASNRDRRGYTF
TRBJ2-3	TRBD2	17	.	TRBV4-2	TGTGCCAGCAGCCTCGGCCGGCTAGCGGGGGGGCCAGATACGCAGTATTTT	CASSLGRLAGGPDTQYF
TRBJ2-7	.	13	.	TRBV29-1	TGCAGCGTTGAAACGGACGGATCCTACGAGCAGTACTTC	CSVETDGSYEQYF
TRBJ1-4	TRBD1	16	.	TRBV6-6	TGTGCCAGCAGTTACTTCAATCCGGGACAGCATGAAAAACTGTTTTTT	CASSYFNPGQHEKLFF
TRBJ1-1	.	11	few	TRBV20-1	TGCAGTGGGACGATGAACACTGAAGCTTTCTTT	CSGTMNTEAFF
TRBJ2-7	.	13	.	TRBV10-2	TGCGCCAGCAGTCAGGGCAGGCTGGGAGAGCAGTACTTC	CASSQGRLGEQYF
TRBJ2-5	.	11	.	TRBV20-1	TGCAGTGCCCGGCTTGAAGAGACCCAGTACTTC	CSARLEETQYF
TRBJ1-1	.	13	few	TRBV11-1	TGTGCCAGCAGCTTAGCGGAGACGACTGAAGCTTTCTTT	CASSLAETTEAFF
TRBJ1-2	.	13	.	TRBV7-9	TGTGCCAGCAGCTTAGCCACAGGGTATGGCTACACCTTC	CASSLATGYGYTF
TRBJ2-3	.	14	.	TRBV11-3	TGTGCCAGCAGCCGAGCGGGTAGCACAGATACGCAGTATTTT	CASSRAGSTDTQYF
TRBJ2-1	TRBD1	16	.	TRBV5-1	TGCGCCAGCAGCCCGCTCAGGGGGCGTTCCTACAATGAGCAGTTCTTC	CASSPLRGRSYNEQFF
TRBJ2-3	TRBD1	16	.	TRBV12-5	TGTGCTAGTGGTTTTTATGTGGACAGGGTTGGAGATACGCAGTATTTT	CASGFYVDRVGDTQYF
TRBJ1-2	.	13	.	TRBV30	TGTGCCTGGAGTGTTAAGGATTTCTATGGCTACACCTTC	CAWSVKDFYGYTF
TRBJ2-7	.	17	.	TRBV12-2	TGTGCAAGTCGCCCCACGTCCGGGTTTGAAGGTGGCTACGAGCAGTACTTC	CASRPTSGFEGGYEQYF
TRBJ2-5	TRBD2	16	once	TRBV10-3	TGTGCCATCAGCGTGTCCAGTTCGGGGGGTGTAGAGACCCAGTACTTC	CAISVSSSGGVETQYF
TRBJ1-5	.	16	once	TRBV5-1	TGCGCCAGCAGCCCCGATCCGACAGGAAAGGGTCAGCCCCAGCATTTT	CASSPDPTGKGQPQHF
TRBJ2-3	TRBD2	16	.	TRBV13	TGTGCCAGCAGCCCCGCTAGCGGGGGCCACACAGATACGCAGTATTTT	CASSPASGGHTDTQYF
TRBJ2-1	TRBD2	14	.	TRBV10-3	TGTGCCATCAGGGACGGGACTAGCGGGGAAGAGCAGTTCTTC	CAIRDGTSGEEQFF
TRBJ2-1	.	12	.	TRBV30	TGTGCCTGGACGGGGGCCCCCAATGAGCAGTTCTTC	CAWTGAPNEQFF
TRBJ1-6	TRBD1	18	.	TRBV12-5	TGTGCTAGTGGTCGTTTTCTCGGGACAGGCAAGAATAATTCACCCCTCCACTTT	CASGRFLGTGKNNSPLHF
TRBJ1-2	TRBD1	12	few	TRBV6-1	TGTGCCCGGACCCAGGGGGGGGGTGGCTACACCTTC	CARTQGGGGYTF
TRBJ2-7	.	14	.	TRBV2	TGTGCCAGCAGAATTGGACGGCCGACCTACGAGCAGTACTTC	CASRIGRPTYEQYF
TRBJ1-3	.	15	once	TRBV30	TGTGCCTGGAGTGTATCGGGGGCTAATGGAAACACCATATATTTT	CAWSVSGANGNTIYF
TRBJ1-4	TRBD1	14	once	TRBV5-1	TGCGCCAGCAGCGTCGGGACAGAGAATGAAAAACTGTTTTTT	CASSVGTENEKLFF
TRBJ2-3	.	12	.	TRBV2	TGTGCCAGCACCCCGTTGGCAGGGTTGCAGTATTTT	CASTPLAGLQYF
TRBJ2-1	TRBD2	15	few	TRBV15	TGTGCCACCAGCAGATTCGGGACTAGCATCAATGAGCAGTTCTTC	CATSRFGTSINEQFF
TRBJ2-6	.	13	.	TRBV6-5	TGTGCCAGCGTGGGGCCCGGGGCCAACGTCCTGACTTTC	CASVGPGANVLTF
TRBJ1-6	.	14	.	TRBV2	TGTGCCACTACGCAACAGAGCGCTAATTCACCCCTCCACTTT	CATTQQSANSPLHF
TRBJ2-2	TRBD1	13	.	TRBV2	TGTGCCAGTGACAGGGTGAGCACCGGGGAGCTGTTTTTT	CASDRVSTGELFF
TRBJ2-3	.	15	.	TRBV18	TGTGCCAGCTCACTCAAGGGGGGGCACACAGATACGCAGTATTTT	CASSLKGGHTDTQYF
TRBJ2-7	.	12	.	TRBV10-3	TGTGCCATCAGTGGGAAGGGTTACGAGCAGTACTTC	CAISGKGYEQYF
TRBJ1-6	TRBD1	18	many	TRBV5-4	TGTGCCAGCAGCCCCGGACAGGGGAAGAACTCCTATAATTCACCCCTCCACTTT	CASSPGQGKNSYNSPLHF
TRBJ2-3	.	13	.	TRBV6-6	TGTGCCAGCAGTTACTCGACATCCGTCACGCAGTATTTT	CASSYSTSVTQYF
TRBJ2-3	.	13	.	TRBV4-2	TGTGCCAGCAGCCAAGACCCCCCAGATACGCAGTATTTT	CASSQDPPDTQYF
TRBJ1-3	.	18	.	TRBV27	TGTGCCAGCGGTTCCCTCGGCTCGGGGACCCTCTCTGGAAACACCATATATTTT	CASGSLGSGTLSGNTIYF
TRBJ1-2	TRBD1	13	.	TRBV2	TGTGCCAGCAGTTTACAGGGGGACTATGGCTACACCTTC	CASSLQGDYGYTF
TRBJ2-5	.	14	.	TRBV5-4	TGTGCCAGCAGCTTGACAGGGCGGCAAGAGACCCAGTACTTC	CASSLTGRQETQYF
TRBJ2-4	.	13	.	TRBV2	TGTGCCAGCATGGAGGGGCCCAAAAACATTCAGTACTTC	CASMEGPKNIQYF
TRBJ2-3	.	15	.	TRBV15	TGTGCCACCAGCCCCACGCAGGGGGGGAGGGATACGCAGTATTTT	CATSPTQGGRDTQYF
TRBJ2-3	.	14	.	TRBV7-2	TGTGCCAGCAGCCTGAGACAGAGCACAGATACGCAGTATTTT	CASSLRQSTDTQYF
TRBJ2-3	.	15	.	TRBV21-1	.	CASSKVGRGADTQYF
TRBJ1-3	.	13	once	TRBV10-3	TGTGCCATCAGTGGCTCACCCGGAAACACCATATATTTT	CAISGSPGNTIYF
TRBJ1-2	.	12	once	TRBV19	TGTGCCAGTAGTCCCTTAAGGGGTGGCTACACCTTC	CASSPLRGGYTF
TRBJ1-5	TRBD1	12	.	TRBV30	TGTGCCTGGGGACAGGACAATCAGCCCCAGCATTTT	CAWGQDNQPQHF
TRBJ2-1	.	15	.	TRBV10-3	TGTGCCATCAGTGAGTCGAACGGGAACTACAATGAGCAGTTCTTC	CAISESNGNYNEQFF
TRBJ1-4	.	14	.	TRBV5-4	TGTGCCAGCAGCTTGGATTTGAGGGGAGAAAAACTGTTTTTT	CASSLDLRGEKLFF
TRBJ1-1	TRBD1	15	few	TRBV4-1	TGCGCCAGCAGCTACCGGGGACAGCTGAACACTGAAGCTTTCTTT	CASSYRGQLNTEAFF
TRBJ2-1	TRBD1	14	.	TRBV5-1	TGCGCCAGCAGGGAACAGGGGATTCAGAATGAGCAGTTCTTC	CASREQGIQNEQFF
TRBJ2-5	.	13	.	TRBV2	TGTGCCAGCAGTGTGAACCGACGAGAGACCCAGTACTTC	CASSVNRRETQYF
TRBJ2-3	.	15	.	TRBV7-2	TGTGCCAGCAGCTTATCTCAGGTAGCAGCAGATACGCAGTATTTT	CASSLSQVAADTQYF
TRBJ1-6	TRBD1	16	few	TRBV6-6	TGTGCCAGCAACCTACGGGAAAACAGGGGTCATTCACCCCTCCACTTT	CASNLRENRGHSPLHF
TRBJ2-2	.	14	.	TRBV5-1	TGCGCCAGCAGCTTGGTTCCTGACACCGGGGAGCTGTTTTTT	CASSLVPDTGELFF
TRBJ1-1	.	13	.	TRBV28	TGTGCCAGCAGGGACATGACGAACACTGAAGCTTTCTTT	CASRDMTNTEAFF
TRBJ2-5	.	15	.	TRBV5-1	TGCGCCAGCAGCTTGGACGAGCACTTACAAGAGACCCAGTACTTC	CASSLDEHLQETQYF
TRBJ2-7	.	15	.	TRBV7-8	TGTGCCAGCAGCTTAGGGGGCGGACTCTCCTACGAGCAGTACTTC	CASSLGGGLSYEQYF
TRBJ2-3	.	15	many	TRBV7-8	TGTGCCAGCAGCCTTAAGGGGGGATCCACAGATACGCAGTATTTT	CASSLKGGSTDTQYF
TRBJ2-5	TRBD1	16	.	TRBV7-2	TGTGCCAGCAGCCCAAGCTTGGACAGGGGTCGAGAGACCCAGTACTTC	CASSPSLDRGRETQYF